This T cell receptor (beta chain) was identified during a study of blood T cell repertoires in COVID-19. About the research overall: Samples taken during acute and convalescent COVID-19 were collected in the United States, Italy and Spain. Sample material is recorded as cDNA or gDNA derived from T cells, B-cell-depleted T cells, or PBMCs.

Germline CDR1 reads MDHEN; CDR2 reads SYDVKM. The CDR3 contains 13 residues. V gave up 1 base and J gave up 4 bases, with 8 bases separating them. Sequencing used immunoSEQ multiplex PCR; TCRdb keeps in-frame clones, though not all of them. In the table there are 88,000 or so clones, 86% of which are singletons. Specimen: peripheral blood. This chain uses TRBV28 with TRBJ2-7; D call uncertain. The TCR comes from a man between 60 and 75 years old with acute or convalescent COVID-19. The CDR3 protein is CASSLSGQYEQYF. CDR3 bases: TGTGCCAGCAGTTTATCTGGCCAGTACGAGCAGTACTTC.